The 6 T cell receptor beta chains below were found in one sample sequenced in a study of cytomegalovirus exposure and HLA in healthy donors. Assay: immunoSEQ multiplex PCR; the TCRdb copy retains only in-frame clones and omits some. The sample yields about 74,000 clones, roughly 94% seen once. Sequencing was done on a sample of PBMCs. Source of these receptors: a man younger than 35 in good health and CMV-seropositive.

The chain recombines TRBV29-1 with TRBJ2-7; D is perhaps TRBD1 (6 bases). CDR1 is SQVTM and CDR2 is ANQGSEA in the germline V gene. The CDR3 spans 14 residues. Trimming cost V 0 bases and J 7 bases, with 16 bases left between them. The CDR3 region is CSVEDLNQGREQYF. CDR3 sequence (DNA): TGCAGCGTTGAAGATCTTAACCAGGGGAGAGAGCAGTACTTC.

The chain recombines TRBV28 with TRBJ2-3; TRBD1 agrees at 9 bases. CDR1 is MDHEN, CDR2 SYDVKM, per germline. CDR3 length equals 14 residues. V was clipped by 6 bases and J by 5 bases; unmatched bases: 6. This chain's CDR3 is CASRGQGFVDTQYF. The CDR3, as DNA: TGTGCCAGCAGGGGACAGGGTTTTGTAGATACGCAGTATTTT.

The chain is built from TRBV19 and TRBJ1-1, with D perhaps matching TRBD1 (5 bases). V was trimmed by 3 bases and J by 5 bases, leaving 10 bases between them. The length of the CDR3 is 13 residues. Germline values: CDR1 LNHDA, CDR2 SQIVND (reference sequence). CDR3 amino acids: CASSIRVRTEAFF. The CDR3 bases are TGTGCCAGTAGTATCAGGGTCCGAACTGAAGCTTTCTTT.

This chain joins TRBV19 and TRBJ1-4, with D possibly matching TRBD1 (5 bases). Germline V gene sequence: CDR1 LNHDA, CDR2 SQIVND (reference sequence). V lost 7 bases, J lost 5 bases, and 23 bases lay in between. The CDR3 spans 17 residues. The CDR3 coding sequence is TGTGCCAGTACTCGTAGGGGATCTGGTCTCAGAAATGAAAAACTGTTTTTT. As protein: CASTRRGSGLRNEKLFF.

The rearrangement links TRBV4-1 to TRBJ2-7, with 11 bases matching TRBD2. The germline CDR1 and CDR2 sequences are MGHRA and YSYEKL. V shed 4 bases and J 0 bases; nucleotides not matched to a gene: 5. The CDR3 runs 16 residues. In DNA form, the CDR3 reads TGCGCCAGCAGCCGCGGGGGACTAGCGGACTCCTACGAGCAGTACTTC. Its protein product is CASSRGGLADSYEQYF.

The gene calls are TRBV19 and TRBJ2-1; maybe TRBD2 (5 bases). The germline CDR1 and CDR2 sequences are LNHDA and SQIVND (reference sequence). Deletions cut 2 bases from V and 0 bases from J, with 14 bases between. This CDR3 is 17 amino acids long. The CDR3 DNA reads TGTGCCAGTAGTATACCCGGACTGAAAAGCTCCTACAATGAGCAGTTCTTC. Its protein is CASSIPGLKSSYNEQFF.